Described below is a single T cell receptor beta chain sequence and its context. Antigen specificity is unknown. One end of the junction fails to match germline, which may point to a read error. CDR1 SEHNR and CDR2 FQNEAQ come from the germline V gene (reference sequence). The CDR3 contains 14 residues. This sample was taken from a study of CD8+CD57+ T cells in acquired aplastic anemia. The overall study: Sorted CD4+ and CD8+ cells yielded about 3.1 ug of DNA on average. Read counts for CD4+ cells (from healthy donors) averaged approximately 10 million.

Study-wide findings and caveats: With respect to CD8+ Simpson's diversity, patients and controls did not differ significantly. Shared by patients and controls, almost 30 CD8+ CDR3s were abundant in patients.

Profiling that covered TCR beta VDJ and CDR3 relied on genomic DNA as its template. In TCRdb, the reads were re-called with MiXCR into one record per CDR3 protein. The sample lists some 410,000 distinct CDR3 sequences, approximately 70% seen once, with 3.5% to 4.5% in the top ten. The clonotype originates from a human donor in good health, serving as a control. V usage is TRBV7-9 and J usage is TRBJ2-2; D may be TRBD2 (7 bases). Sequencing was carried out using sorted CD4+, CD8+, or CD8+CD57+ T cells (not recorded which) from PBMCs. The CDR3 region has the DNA TGTGCCAGCAGCCGGAATAGGAACACCGGGGGGCAGTCTTTT. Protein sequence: CASSRNRNTGGQSF. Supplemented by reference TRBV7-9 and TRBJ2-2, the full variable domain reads DTGVSQNPRHKITKRGQNVTFRCDPISEHNRLYWYRQTLGQGPEFLTYFQNEAQLEKSRLLSDRFSAERPKGSFSTLEIQRTEQGDSAMYLCASSRNRNTGGQSFGEGSRLTVL.